This entry describes one T cell receptor beta chain. The entry originates in a study of blood T cell repertoires in COVID-19. Study as a whole: Samples taken during acute and convalescent COVID-19 were collected in the United States, Italy and Spain. The analysed material was cDNA or gDNA that came from T cells, B-cell-depleted T cells, or PBMCs.

Deletions cut 1 base from V and 7 bases from J, with 9 bases between. This CDR3 contains 14 residues. The germline V gene has CDR1 SGHRS and CDR2 YFSETQ. Original processing methods: Amplification of reference gene primers was used by the study to estimate nucleated cell counts. Profiling relied on immunoSEQ multiplex PCR, and the TCRdb table lists in-frame clones only, not all of them. V, J and clone size are those of that table, while D and trimming were read from the DNA. Among 150,000 to 200,000 clones listed, around four fifths were seen once. The TCR originated in a woman older than 75 with acute or convalescent COVID-19. This rearrangement joins TRBV5-1 to TRBJ1-6, with D possibly matching TRBD1 (6 bases). Sequenced material: peripheral blood. The CDR3 region has the DNA TGCGCCAGCAGCTTGTCAGGGGTGAATTCACCCCTCCACTTT. Its translation is CASSLSGVNSPLHF.